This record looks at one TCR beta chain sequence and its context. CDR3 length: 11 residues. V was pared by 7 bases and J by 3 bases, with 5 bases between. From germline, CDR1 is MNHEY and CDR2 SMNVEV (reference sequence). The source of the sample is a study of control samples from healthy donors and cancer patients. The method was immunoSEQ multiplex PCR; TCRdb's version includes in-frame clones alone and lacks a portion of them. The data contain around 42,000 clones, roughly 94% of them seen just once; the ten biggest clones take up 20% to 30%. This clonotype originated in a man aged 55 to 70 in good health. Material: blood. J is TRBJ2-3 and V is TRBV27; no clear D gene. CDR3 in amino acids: CASKITDTQYF. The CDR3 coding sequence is TGTGCCAGCAAGATTACAGATACGCAGTATTTT.